Below, 27 T cell receptor beta chains from the same sample are listed, as sequenced in a study of cytomegalovirus exposure and HLA in healthy donors. PCR primers comprised 60 Vbeta and 13 Jbeta primers. The data were produced by immunoSEQ multiplex PCR, yet TCRdb's version contains in-frame clones alone and is incomplete. In the table there are around 180,000 clones, around 90% of which are singletons. The specimen sequenced was PBMCs. The source of these receptors is a woman between 18 and 30 years old in good health and CMV-seronegative.

This clone appeared once. The chain joins TRBV6-4 to TRBJ1-2; TRBD1 is a possible D gene (5 bases). The CDR3 covers 14 residues. CDR1 is MRHNA and CDR2 is SNTAGT in the germline V gene. V was pared by 3 bases and J by 8 bases, with 16 bases between. CDR3 DNA sequence: TGTGCCAGCAGTGAGGGGCCTCAGCCTGGAGGCTACACCTTC. Residues: CASSEGPQPGGYTF.

The V and J genes are TRBV25-1 and TRBJ2-3, with D possibly matching TRBD2 (6 bases). The germline V and J ends were trimmed by 3 bases and 1 base, with 14 bases remaining between them. The CDR3 consists of 16 residues. Germline V gene data show CDR1 as MGHDK and CDR2 as SYGVNS. The chain's CDR3 is CASSETPGGGTDTQYF. In DNA, the CDR3 is TGTGCCAGCAGTGAGACCCCTGGAGGGGGCACAGATACGCAGTATTTT. Complete variable domain (other parts from reference TRBV25-1 and TRBJ2-3): EADIYQTPRYLVIGTGKKITLECSQTMGHDKMYWYQQDPGMELHLIHYSYGVNSTEKGDLSSESTVSRIRTEHFPLTLESARPSHTSQYLCASSETPGGGTDTQYFGPGTRLTVL.

The chain recombines TRBV4-2 with TRBJ1-1; 9 bases align to TRBD1. The CDR3 spans 15 residues. V was clipped by 0 bases and J by 4 bases; unmatched bases: 3. The germline gives CDR1 LGHNA, CDR2 YNFKEQ. CDR3 amino acids: CASSQDGTGTTEAFF. The CDR3 bases are TGTGCCAGCAGCCAAGATGGGACAGGGACCACTGAAGCTTTCTTT.

J is TRBJ1-2 and V is TRBV7-2; D is undetermined. Per germline, CDR1 SGHTA and CDR2 FQGNSA. This CDR3 spans 15 amino acids. V shed 1 base and J shed 1 base, with 10 bases lying between them. The CDR3 here is CASSLVGRDNYGYTF. The DNA for the CDR3 is TGTGCCAGCAGCTTAGTGGGTCGGGATAACTATGGCTACACCTTC.

The V gene is TRBV18, the J gene TRBJ2-1; 15 nucleotides agree with TRBD2. Germline V gene data show CDR1 as KGHSH and CDR2 as LQKENI. After removal of 4 bases from V and 8 bases from J, the junction contained 3 bases not matched to a gene. This CDR3 spans 15 amino acids. The CDR3 loop reads CASSRTSGRAYEQFF. DNA of the CDR3: TGTGCCAGCTCACGGACTAGCGGGAGGGCCTATGAGCAGTTCTTC.

V is TRBV27 and J is TRBJ2-7; possible D gene TRBD2, 5 bases. Germline V CDR1 and CDR2: MNHEY, SMNVEV (reference sequence). The CDR3 covers 14 residues. V was shortened by 6 bases and J by 0 bases, with 12 bases between the two germline ends. CDR3 loop: CASRPSSNSYEQYF. The DNA of the CDR3 is TGTGCCAGCAGGCCTAGCTCCAACTCCTACGAGCAGTACTTC.

CDR3 amino acids: CASSSSGVLRDTEAFF. In DNA, the CDR3 is TGTGCCAGCAGTTCCTCCGGGGTATTAAGAGACACTGAAGCTTTCTTT. V is TRBV6-5 and J is TRBJ1-1; no definite D call. CDR3 length equals 16 residues. Deletions cut 4 bases from V and 3 bases from J, with 18 bases between. Germline-derived CDR1 and CDR2 are MNHEY and SVGAGI.

The chain uses TRBV19 and TRBJ2-1; 8 bases agree with TRBD2. Unmatched junction bases numbered 5, after V lost 0 bases and J lost 7 bases. Germline V gene lookup returns CDR1 LNHDA and CDR2 SQIVND (reference sequence). The CDR3 length is 15 residues. The CDR3, as DNA: TGTGCCAGTAGTATAGACGGGAGGGCCCGGAATGAGCAGTTCTTC. Amino acids: CASSIDGRARNEQFF.

The genes are TRBV6-5 and TRBJ2-2; TRBD2 might be the D (5 bases). Trimming pared 2 bases from V and 6 bases from J, leaving 13 bases between. The CDR3 runs to 15 residues. Per germline, CDR1 MNHEY and CDR2 SVGAGI. CDR3 coding DNA: TGTGCCAGCAGTTACAATCTGGGAGCGGCCGGGGAGCTGTTTTTT. Translating it yields CASSYNLGAAGELFF.

This clone appeared once. This chain joins TRBV11-2 and TRBJ1-2; D is unclear. V lost 5 bases and J 8 bases, leaving 18 bases between the germline ends. Germline V gene sequence: CDR1 SGHAT, CDR2 FQNNGV. The CDR3 is 14 residues long. The CDR3 spells CASSHSAGVKGYTF. In DNA form, the CDR3 reads TGTGCCAGCAGCCATAGCGCCGGGGTGAAAGGCTACACCTTC.

This rearrangement joins TRBV29-1 to TRBJ1-3, with D possibly TRBD1 on 5 matching bases. Trimming pared 7 bases from V and 4 bases from J, leaving 14 bases between. This CDR3 contains 13 residues. The germline CDR1 and CDR2 sequences are SQVTM and ANQGSEA. The CDR3 spells CSAEATAGNTIYF. The CDR3 DNA reads TGCAGCGCCGAGGCGACAGCCGGAAACACCATATATTTT.

This chain links TRBV9 with TRBJ1-3, with 8 nucleotides matching TRBD1. CDR3 length equals 14 residues. The trim removed 3 bases at V and 2 bases at J, leaving 1 base unmatched. CDR1 and CDR2 from the germline V gene are SGDLS and YYNGEE. For the CDR3, the DNA is TGTGCCAGCAGCGCGGACAGGGCTGGAAACACCATATATTTT. Encoded protein: CASSADRAGNTIYF. Based on the CDR3 plus reference TRBV9 and TRBJ1-3, the full variable domain is DSGVTQTPKHLITATGQRVTLRCSPRSGDLSVYWYQQSLDQGLQFLIQYYNGEERAKGNILERFSAQQFPDLHSELNLSSLELGDSALYFCASSADRAGNTIYFGEGSWLTVV.

The chain recombines TRBV5-1 with TRBJ2-1; 7 bases map to TRBD1. This CDR3 spans 14 amino acids. Trimming took 8 bases from V and 6 from J; bases not matched to a gene: 11. In germline, CDR1 is SGHRS, CDR2 YFSETQ. The CDR3 DNA reads as TGCGCCAGTTCGACCGATGGACAGGTCAATGAGCAGTTCTTC. Residues: CASSTDGQVNEQFF.

The rearrangement joins TRBV5-5 to TRBJ2-7, with 7 bases matching TRBD1. This CDR3 spans 16 amino acids. V was pared by 1 base and J by 2 bases, with 9 bases of the junction left unmatched. The germline CDR1 and CDR2 sequences are SGHKS and YYEKEE (reference sequence). This chain's CDR3 is CASSLQPRTGPYEQYF. In DNA form, the CDR3 reads TGTGCCAGCAGCTTGCAACCGAGGACAGGACCCTACGAGCAGTACTTC.

J is TRBJ1-4 and V is TRBV5-1; 7 bases fit TRBD1. CDR3 length: 14 residues. V shed 4 bases, J shed 4 bases, and the junction held 4 bases outside the gene matches. The germline gives CDR1 SGHRS, CDR2 YFSETQ. The CDR3 here is CASSPTGLNEKLFF. As DNA, the CDR3 is TGCGCCAGCAGCCCGACAGGGCTTAATGAAAAACTGTTTTTT.

V gene TRBV11-3 combines with J gene TRBJ2-3, with 12 bases aligning to TRBD2. Germline trimming cut 5 bases from V and 1 base from J; bases unmatched to any gene: 4. The CDR3 consists of 16 residues. The V gene's germline CDR1 is SGHNT and CDR2 YENEEA. The CDR3 is CASSTRTSGGTDTQYF. CDR3 DNA sequence: TGTGCCAGCAGCACCCGGACTAGCGGGGGCACAGATACGCAGTATTTT.

The V gene is TRBV5-1, the J gene TRBJ2-2; TRBD2 matches 10 bases. The V segment lost 1 base and the J segment 4 bases; nucleotides outside the gene matches: 4. The CDR3 extends over 16 amino acids. Germline V gene sequence: CDR1 SGHRS, CDR2 YFSETQ. CDR3 nucleotides: TGCGCCAGCAGCTTGTTGCGGACTAGCGGCACCGGGGAGCTGTTTTTT. The encoded protein is CASSLLRTSGTGELFF.

This chain uses TRBV11-1 with TRBJ2-7; D remains unclear. The V and J ends lost 1 base and 1 base respectively, with 5 bases between them. Germline assignment: CDR1 SGHAT and CDR2 FQDESV (reference sequence). The CDR3 extends over 13 amino acids. CDR3 sequence (DNA): TGTGCCAGCAGCTTAGGTTCATCCTACGAGCAGTACTTC. Amino acid sequence: CASSLGSSYEQYF.

The CDR3 is CASSSTGPKETQYF. Here the CDR3 DNA reads TGCGCCAGCAGCTCAACAGGGCCTAAAGAGACCCAGTACTTC. The rearrangement joins TRBV5-1 to TRBJ2-5, with D possibly being TRBD1 (6 bases). The V end lost 3 bases, the J end lost 3 bases, and 12 bases lay between the germline ends. The CDR3 spans 14 residues. The germline V gene has CDR1 SGHRS and CDR2 YFSETQ.

The V and J genes are TRBV9 and TRBJ2-3, with D possibly TRBD2 on 5 matching bases. This CDR3 has 16 residues. Per germline, CDR1 SGDLS and CDR2 YYNGEE. V gave up 3 bases and J gave up 0 bases, with 14 bases separating them. The CDR3 spells CASSAEGGQSTDTQYF. In nucleotides, the CDR3 is TGTGCCAGCAGCGCCGAGGGTGGGCAGAGCACAGATACGCAGTATTTT.

V usage is TRBV18 and J usage is TRBJ2-7, with D perhaps TRBD1 (5 bases). With 2 bases removed from V and 6 bases from J, the gap between germline ends came to 11 bases. Germline V CDR1 and CDR2: KGHSH, LQKENI. The CDR3 covers 13 residues. This CDR3 is CASSPDRKSEQYF. For the CDR3, the DNA is TGTGCCAGCTCACCAGACAGAAAGAGCGAGCAGTACTTC.

The rearrangement uses TRBV2 and TRBJ2-3; D gene unclear. The germline V gene has CDR1 SNHLY and CDR2 FYNNEI. Trimming took off 5 bases at V and 6 bases at J, with 15 bases between the two ends. This CDR3 comprises 14 residues. The CDR3 loop is CASSTLLESDTQYF. The CDR3 region has the DNA TGTGCCAGCAGTACTCTCCTGGAGAGCGATACGCAGTATTTT.

In DNA, the CDR3 is TGTGCCAGCAGTTTGGGACTAGCCTACGAGCAGTACTTC. It encodes CASSLGLAYEQYF. The V gene is TRBV28, the J gene TRBJ2-7, with 8 bases fitting TRBD2. V was pared by 3 bases and J by 2 bases, with 0 bases of the junction left unmatched. CDR3 length equals 13 residues. Germline values: CDR1 MDHEN, CDR2 SYDVKM.

V gene TRBV7-2 combines with J gene TRBJ2-7; TRBD1 matches 7 bases. CDR3 length: 15 amino acids. V lost 0 bases, J lost 2 bases, and 4 bases stayed unmatched. Germline loops: CDR1 SGHTA, CDR2 FQGNSA. The CDR3 is CASSLAQGVPYEQYF. Here the CDR3 DNA reads TGTGCCAGCAGCTTAGCGCAGGGGGTTCCCTACGAGCAGTACTTC.

This chain uses TRBV18 with TRBJ1-1; D perhaps matches TRBD1 (6 bases). This CDR3 contains 14 residues. Trimming pared 3 bases from V and 1 base from J, leaving 9 bases between. Looked up from germline, CDR1 is KGHSH and CDR2 is LQKENI. The CDR3: CASSPSTGNTEAFF. CDR3 nucleotide sequence: TGTGCCAGCTCACCGTCGACAGGGAACACTGAAGCTTTCTTT.

This rearrangement joins TRBV30 to TRBJ1-1, with D possibly matching TRBD1 (5 bases). V was shortened by 2 bases and J by 4 bases, with 17 bases between the two germline ends. CDR3 length: 15 residues. Germline CDR1 is GTSNPN and CDR2 is SVGIG (reference sequence). The CDR3 sequence is CAWSWVAGPGTEAFF. In DNA, the CDR3 is TGTGCCTGGAGTTGGGTGGCAGGGCCGGGCACTGAAGCTTTCTTT.

V is TRBV7-2 and J is TRBJ2-5; D is perhaps TRBD2 (6 bases). The V and J ends lost 3 bases and 5 bases respectively, with 10 bases between them. In germline, CDR1 is SGHTA, CDR2 FQGNSA. The CDR3 is made up of 13 amino acids. The CDR3, as DNA: TGTGCCAGCAGCTTCGGCGGGGCGGAGACCCAGTACTTC. Its protein is CASSFGGAETQYF.